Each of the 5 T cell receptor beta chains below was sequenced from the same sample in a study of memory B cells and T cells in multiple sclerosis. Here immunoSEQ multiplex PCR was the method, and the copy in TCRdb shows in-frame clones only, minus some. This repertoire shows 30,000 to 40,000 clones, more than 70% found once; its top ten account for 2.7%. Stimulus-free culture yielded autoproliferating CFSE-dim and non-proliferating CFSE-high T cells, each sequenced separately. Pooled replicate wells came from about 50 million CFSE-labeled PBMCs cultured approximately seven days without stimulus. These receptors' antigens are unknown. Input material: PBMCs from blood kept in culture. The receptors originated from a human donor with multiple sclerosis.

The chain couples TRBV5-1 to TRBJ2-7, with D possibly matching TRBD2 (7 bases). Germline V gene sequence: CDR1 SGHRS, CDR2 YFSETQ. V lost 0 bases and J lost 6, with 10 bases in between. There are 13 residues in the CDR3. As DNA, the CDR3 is TGCGCCAGCAGCTTGGATCGGGGGGCCGAGCAGTACTTC. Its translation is CASSLDRGAEQYF.

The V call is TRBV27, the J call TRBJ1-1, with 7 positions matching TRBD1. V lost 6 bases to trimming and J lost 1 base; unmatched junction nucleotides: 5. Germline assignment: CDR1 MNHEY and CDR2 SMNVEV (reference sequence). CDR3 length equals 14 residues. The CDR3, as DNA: TGTGCCAGCAGCCGACAGGGTTGGAACACTGAAGCTTTCTTT. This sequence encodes CASSRQGWNTEAFF.

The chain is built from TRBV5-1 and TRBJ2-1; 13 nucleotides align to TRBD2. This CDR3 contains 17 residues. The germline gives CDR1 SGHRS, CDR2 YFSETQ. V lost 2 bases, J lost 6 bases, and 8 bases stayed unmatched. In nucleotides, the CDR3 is TGCGCCAGCAGCTTCGGGACTAGCGGGAATAGGGGCAATGAGCAGTTCTTC. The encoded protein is CASSFGTSGNRGNEQFF. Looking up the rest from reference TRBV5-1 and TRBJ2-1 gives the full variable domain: KAGVTQTPRYLIKTRGQQVTLSCSPISGHRSVSWYQQTPGQGLQFLFEYFSETQRNKGNFPGRFSGRQFSNSRSEMNVSTLELGDSALYLCASSFGTSGNRGNEQFFGPGTRLTVL.

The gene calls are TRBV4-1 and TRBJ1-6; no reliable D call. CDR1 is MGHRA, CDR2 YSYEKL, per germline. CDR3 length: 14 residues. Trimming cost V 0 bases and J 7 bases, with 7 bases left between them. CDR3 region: CASSQDRSNSPLHF. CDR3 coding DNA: TGCGCCAGCAGCCAAGATCGTTCGAATTCACCCCTCCACTTT.

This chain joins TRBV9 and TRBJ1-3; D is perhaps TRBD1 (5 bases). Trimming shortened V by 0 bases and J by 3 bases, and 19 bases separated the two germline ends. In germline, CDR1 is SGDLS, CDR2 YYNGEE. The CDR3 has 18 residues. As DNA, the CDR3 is TGTGCCAGCAGCGTAGGGGGGAGATCACCGGGGATTGGAAACACCATATATTTT. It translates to CASSVGGRSPGIGNTIYF.